The 26 T cell receptor beta chains listed next were all sequenced from one sample in a study of T-cell memory formation after mild COVID-19. Via MiXCR, TCRdb re-called the 5' RACE reads, giving one row per CDR3 protein. This table holds 280,000 or so distinct CDR3 sequences, 8.2% found once. The sample consisted of PBMCs or a T cell subset sorted from them (not recorded which). These receptors came from a man aged 18 to 35 who had mild COVID-19 (a few samples of this study predate the infection). Cell type and time point are not known.

The chain is built from TRBV19 and TRBJ2-2, with D perhaps TRBD1 (5 bases). Trimming cost V 5 bases and J 2 bases, with 9 bases left between them. The CDR3 contains 14 residues. CDR1 is LNHDA and CDR2 is SQIVND in the germline V gene (reference sequence). The CDR3 loop is CASSWGANTGELFF. Written as DNA, the CDR3 is TGTGCCAGTAGTTGGGGCGCAAACACCGGGGAGCTGTTTTTT. Combining the CDR3 with reference TRBV19 and TRBJ2-2 gives the whole variable domain DGGITQSPKYLFRKEGQNVTLSCEQNLNHDAMYWYRQDPGQGLRLIYYSQIVNDFQKGDIAEGYSVSREKKESFPLTVTSAQKNPTAFYLCASSWGANTGELFFGEGSRLTVL.

V and J are TRBV4-1 and TRBJ1-1, with D possibly matching TRBD1 (5 bases). The CDR3 runs to 17 residues. CDR1 is MGHRA, CDR2 YSYEKL, per germline. V lost 4 bases and J 0 bases, leaving 18 bases between the germline ends. The CDR3 coding sequence is TGCGCCAGCAGCCCTGGGCTTGGGGGGAGGGTGAACACTGAAGCTTTCTTT. Protein product: CASSPGLGGRVNTEAFF.

The CDR3 sequence is CASSYRRPPGGEQYV. The CDR3 nucleotides read TGTGCCAGCAGTTACCGTAGGCCCCCCGGTGGCGAGCAGTACGTC. This sequence joins TRBV6-5 and TRBJ2-7, with D unclear. CDR1 MNHEY and CDR2 SVGAGI come from the germline V gene. V lost 2 bases and J 6 bases, leaving 17 bases between the germline ends. There are 15 residues in the CDR3.

The chain uses TRBV5-6 and TRBJ2-4; 7 nucleotides match TRBD1. CDR3 length: 14 residues. Looked up from germline, CDR1 is SGHDT and CDR2 is YYEEEE. Trimming cost V 4 bases and J 5 bases; bases outside gene matches: 6. CDR3 residues: CASSRDRVENIQYF. Here the CDR3 DNA reads TGTGCCAGCAGCCGGGACAGAGTCGAAAACATTCAGTACTTC.

The sample holds a few counts of this clonotype. This sequence joins TRBV19 and TRBJ2-7; D is perhaps TRBD2 (5 bases). Trimming removed 2 bases at V and 3 bases at J, with 5 bases between. Germline V CDR1 and CDR2: LNHDA, SQIVND (reference sequence). The CDR3 sequence is 12 residues long. CDR3 in DNA: TGTGCCAGTAGTATACGGGGCTACGAGCAGTACTTC. Its protein product is CASSIRGYEQYF.

In its sample, this clonotype was seen a few times. The CDR3 reads CASSDPGQGHGEQFF. The CDR3 DNA reads as TGTGCCAGCAGCGATCCGGGACAGGGGCATGGTGAGCAGTTCTTC. V usage is TRBV7-9 and J usage is TRBJ2-1; 10 bases line up with TRBD1. With V trimmed by 5 bases and J by 9 bases, 10 bases remained unmatched. Per germline, CDR1 SEHNR and CDR2 FQNEAQ (reference sequence). CDR3 length equals 15 residues.

The table lists this clonotype with a few counts. The chain has TRBV5-1 and TRBJ1-1; D is unclear. The CDR3 is 14 amino acids. Germline loops: CDR1 SGHRS, CDR2 YFSETQ. V lost 4 bases to trimming and J lost 3 bases, with 13 bases between them. The CDR3 DNA follows: TGCGCCAGCAGCCCCACCCTCATTGACACTGAAGCTTTCTTT. It is translated as CASSPTLIDTEAFF. The full variable domain, rest sourced from reference TRBV5-1 and TRBJ1-1, is KAGVTQTPRYLIKTRGQQVTLSCSPISGHRSVSWYQQTPGQGLQFLFEYFSETQRNKGNFPGRFSGRQFSNSRSEMNVSTLELGDSALYLCASSPTLIDTEAFFGQGTRLTVV.

The rearrangement links TRBV12-3 or TRBV12-4 to TRBJ2-2; D unresolved. Trimming took 2 bases from V and 3 from J, leaving 4 bases between them. This CDR3 has 13 residues. The CDR3 DNA reads as TGTGCCAGCAGTTTACAGTACACCGGGGAGCTGTTTTTT. Translated: CASSLQYTGELFF.

The V gene is TRBV15, the J gene TRBJ1-1, with TRBD1 as a possible D gene (6 bases). The CDR3 totals 14 residues. Germline CDR1 LNHNV, CDR2 YYDKDF (reference sequence). Trimming took off 8 bases at V and 4 bases at J, with 17 bases between the two ends. Written as DNA, the CDR3 is TGTGCCACCGGGAACAGGGTTGCTTTCACTGAAGCTTTCTTT. As protein: CATGNRVAFTEAFF.

This clonotype showed up just a few times. The chain joins TRBV4-2 to TRBJ2-3; D gene uncertain. Germline loops: CDR1 LGHNA, CDR2 YNFKEQ. There are 14 residues in the CDR3. The V end lost 5 bases, the J end lost 0 bases, and 9 bases lay between the germline ends. CDR3 sequence: CASSYYSSTDTQYF. CDR3 coding DNA: TGTGCCAGCAGCTATTATTCTAGCACAGATACGCAGTATTTT.

The rearrangement uses TRBV6-5 and TRBJ2-7, with 7 bases identical to TRBD1. Per the germline V gene, CDR1 is MNHEY and CDR2 is SVGAGI. The J segment lost 5 bases and the V segment lost 2 bases, leaving 6 bases of the junction unmatched. The CDR3 totals 14 residues. CDR3 loop: CASSYRGLTHEQYF. The CDR3 DNA follows: TGTGCCAGCAGTTACAGGGGGCTCACCCACGAGCAGTACTTC.

This clonotype was detected a few times. The V call is TRBV7-2, the J call TRBJ2-7; D ambiguous. Trimming cost V 1 base and J 2 bases, with 9 bases left between them. Germline V CDR1 and CDR2: SGHTA, FQGNSA. The CDR3 is 14 amino acids. The CDR3 loop reads CASSLVAGAYEQYV. The CDR3 nucleotides read TGTGCCAGCAGCTTAGTTGCAGGCGCCTACGAGCAGTACGTC.

V and J are TRBV7-3 and TRBJ2-1, with D tentatively TRBD1 (6 bases). V gave up 5 bases and J gave up 2 bases, with 16 bases separating them. The germline V gene encodes CDR1 SGHTA and CDR2 FQGTGA. This CDR3 is built from 16 residues. CDR3 sequence: CASSMRTVAPYNEQFF. CDR3 DNA sequence: TGTGCCAGCAGCATGCGGACAGTTGCCCCCTACAATGAGCAGTTCTTC.

This clonotype has just a few counts. The chain carries TRBV5-1 and TRBJ2-7; perhaps TRBD2 as D (6 bases). Germline loops: CDR1 SGHRS, CDR2 YFSETQ. The CDR3 contains 15 residues. V lost 4 bases and J lost 2, with 16 bases in between. The CDR3 DNA reads as TGCGCCAGCAGCCCTACCGGGACTCAACCCTACGAGCAGTACTTC. Its translation is CASSPTGTQPYEQYF.

This clonotype was counted ten times or more. The V call is TRBV7-9, the J call TRBJ1-5; no definite D call. This CDR3 contains 16 residues. The germline V gene has CDR1 SEHNR and CDR2 FQNEAQ (reference sequence). Between the trimmed V and J ends, which lost 5 bases and 5 bases, there was a span of 19 bases. DNA for the CDR3: TGTGCCAGCAGCCATTCGGTCCTTACGAAGGATCAGCCCCAGCATTTT. Amino acids: CASSHSVLTKDQPQHF.

This clonotype was seen a few times. The chain links TRBV20-1 to TRBJ1-1, with a weak D call TRBD1 (5 bases). CDR3 length: 14 amino acids. The germline V gene encodes CDR1 DFQATT and CDR2 SNEGSKA (reference sequence). Trimming shortened V by 3 bases and J by 4 bases, and 15 bases separated the two germline ends. The CDR3 DNA sequence: TGCAGTGCTAGTCGGAGGGGTGGCGTCACTGAAGCTTTCTTT. Amino acids: CSASRRGGVTEAFF.

There are a few counts of this clonotype. The rearrangement uses TRBV4-2 and TRBJ2-2; TRBD2 matches 11 bases. The CDR3 has 17 amino acids. J gave up 5 bases and V 3 bases, and 8 bases lay outside the gene matches. Germline loops: CDR1 LGHNA, CDR2 YNFKEQ. Written as DNA, the CDR3 is TGTGCCAGCAGCCAGATTAGCGGGGGGGCCGAGACCGGGGAGCTGTTTTTT. It is translated as CASSQISGGAETGELFF.

The genes are TRBV24-1 and TRBJ2-3; unclear D gene. Germline loops: CDR1 KGHDR, CDR2 SFDVKD. CDR3 length equals 12 residues. V was shortened by 4 bases and J by 2 bases, with 3 bases between the two germline ends. The CDR3 DNA sequence: TGTGCCACCAGTGACGACACAGATACGCAGTATTTT. Translated: CATSDDTDTQYF.

This clonotype was seen repeatedly, ten times or more. This chain uses TRBV20-1 with TRBJ1-2; 10 bases are a match to TRBD1. Germline V lookup: CDR1 DFQATT, CDR2 SNEGSKA (reference sequence). CDR3 length: 16 residues. V dropped 5 bases and J dropped 4; count of bases not matched to a gene: 13. The CDR3 protein is CSAAPGQGRGGYGYTF. Written as DNA, the CDR3 is TGCAGTGCTGCCCCGGGACAGGGGCGTGGAGGCTATGGCTACACCTTC.

The V gene is TRBV5-1, the J gene TRBJ2-3; a weak D match, TRBD2 (5 bases). The germline V and J ends were trimmed by 2 bases and 6 bases, with 16 bases remaining between them. CDR3 size: 15 residues. The germline V gene encodes CDR1 SGHRS and CDR2 YFSETQ. This CDR3 is CASSFKDSERDTQYF. Written as DNA, the CDR3 is TGCGCCAGCAGCTTTAAGGACTCAGAGCGTGATACGCAGTATTTT.

This clonotype turned up a few times. CDR3 protein: CASSQDKGASGTTQYF. The CDR3 DNA follows: TGTGCCAGCAGCCAAGATAAGGGGGCTAGCGGGACGACCCAGTACTTC. The gene calls are TRBV4-2 and TRBJ2-5, with 9 nucleotides matching TRBD2. Germline V gene data show CDR1 as LGHNA and CDR2 as YNFKEQ. The V and J ends lost 0 bases and 7 bases, in that order; junction bases with no gene match: 9. CDR3 length equals 16 residues.

This clonotype appeared a few times. V is TRBV5-1 and J is TRBJ2-3, with 13 bases lining up with TRBD2. The CDR3 spans 16 residues. Trimming removed 0 bases from V and 3 bases from J; junction bases left unmatched: 1. Germline CDR1 reads SGHRS; CDR2 reads YFSETQ. The CDR3, as DNA: TGCGCCAGCAGCTTGGGGACTAGCGGGGGTACAGATACGCAGTATTTT. Residues: CASSLGTSGGTDTQYF.

For the CDR3, the DNA is TGCGCCAGCAGCTCCCAAGGGGGGCAGTACTACGAGCAGTACTTC. It encodes CASSSQGGQYYEQYF. The chain couples TRBV4-3 to TRBJ2-7; TRBD1 or TRBD2 may be the D gene (6 bases each). The V gene's germline CDR1 is LGHNA and CDR2 YSLEER. V was shortened by 5 bases and J by 3 bases, with 17 bases between the two germline ends. The CDR3 sequence is 15 residues long.

This chain connects TRBV7-3 to TRBJ1-1; D is perhaps TRBD1 (5 bases). Between the trimmed V and J ends, which lost 5 bases and 1 base, there was a span of 23 bases. Germline V gene sequence: CDR1 SGHTA, CDR2 FQGTGA. The CDR3 runs 18 residues. The CDR3 nucleotides are TGTGCCAGCAGCCGGGAACCGGGACGTTCAAGTTCGAACACTGAAGCTTTCTTT. This codes for CASSREPGRSSSNTEAFF. The variable domain in full, completed from reference TRBV7-3 and TRBJ1-1, reads GAGVSQTPSNKVTEKGKYVELRCDPISGHTALYWYRQSLGQGPEFLIYFQGTGAADDSGLPNDRFFAVRPEGSVSTLKIQRTERGDSAVYLCASSREPGRSSSNTEAFFGQGTRLTVV.

This clonotype occurred a few times. The gene calls are TRBV5-8 and TRBJ1-2; no clear D gene. Germline assignment: CDR1 SGHTS and CDR2 YDEGEE. The length of the CDR3 is 13 residues. The germline V and J ends were trimmed by 2 bases and 4 bases, with 9 bases remaining between them. Written as DNA, the CDR3 is TGTGCCAGCAGCTTAGGATGGGGCTATGGCTACACCTTC. Translation gives CASSLGWGYGYTF.

This clonotype appeared a few times. J is TRBJ1-6 and V is TRBV7-9; D ambiguous. V was shortened by 1 base and J by 8 bases, with 9 bases between the two germline ends. The CDR3 contains 14 residues. Germline V gives CDR1 SEHNR, CDR2 FQNEAQ (reference sequence). CDR3 region: CASSLGPMDSPLHF. The CDR3 DNA reads TGTGCCAGCAGCTTAGGGCCCATGGATTCACCCCTCCACTTT.